Sequencing of this TCR beta chain was carried out in a study of regulatory T cells in long-lasting Graves disease. Study outcomes and limitations: Those with persistent disease had in common more public clonotypes (2,741) than new patients (approximately 1,000). Accuracy was perhaps lowered by the small sample size.

Library construction for TCR beta used iRepertoire HTBI primers and Arm-PCR of CDR3 regions. TCRdb itself ran the multiplex PCR reads through MiXCR, one entry per CDR3 protein. The table records a few hundred thousand distinct CDR3 sequences, 20% to 30% of them present only once. This clonotype came up many times. Its matching antigen is unknown. Indicated time point: persistent/refractory GD, antithyroid drugs over 5 years with positive TRAb. The authors made the TCR library using RNA they extracted from PBMCs. The sample here was peripheral blood mononuclear cells (PBMCs), taken when the disease was refractory, from a patient treated with antithyroid drugs. The source is a female donor with Graves disease.

CDR3 coding DNA: TGTGCCACCAGTGATAAGGGGACAGGGAGCAATCAGCCCCAGCATTTT. Its translation is CATSDKGTGSNQPQHF. The gene calls are TRBV24-1 and TRBJ1-5; 9 bases fit TRBD1. Germline V gene data show CDR1 as KGHDR and CDR2 as SFDVKD. The CDR3 loop spans 16 amino acids. Trimming at V came to 3 bases and at J to 1 base, leaving 3 bases not matched to a gene.